This T cell receptor (beta chain) comes out of a study of blood T cell repertoires in COVID-19. Overall study: Whether acute or convalescent, the COVID-19 samples came from the United States, Italy and Spain. T cells, B-cell-depleted T cells, or PBMCs provided the cDNA or gDNA that served as material.

The protocol was immunoSEQ multiplex PCR, while the TCRdb copy is restricted to in-frame clones and leaves out a portion. The sample shows some 130,000 clones, around 80% of them seen only once. This clone turned up a few times. Germline V gene data show CDR1 as MNHEY and CDR2 as SMNVEV (reference sequence). V shed 8 bases and J shed 7 bases, with 25 bases lying between them. The CDR3 contains 16 residues. Membership in each cohort depended on participant-reported clinical history. Recovered Cohort 3 donors showed two negative PCRs, clearance, or symptom resolution. The receptor was isolated from a woman aged 45-59 years who had recovered from COVID-19. The sample taken for sequencing was PBMCs or T cells enriched from blood (not recorded which). This chain connects TRBV27 to TRBJ2-3, with D perhaps TRBD2 (6 bases). Here the CDR3 reads CASRKGAGGSVYTQYF. In nucleotides, the CDR3 is TGTGCCAGCCGGAAAGGTGCCGGGGGATCCGTCTATACGCAGTATTTT.